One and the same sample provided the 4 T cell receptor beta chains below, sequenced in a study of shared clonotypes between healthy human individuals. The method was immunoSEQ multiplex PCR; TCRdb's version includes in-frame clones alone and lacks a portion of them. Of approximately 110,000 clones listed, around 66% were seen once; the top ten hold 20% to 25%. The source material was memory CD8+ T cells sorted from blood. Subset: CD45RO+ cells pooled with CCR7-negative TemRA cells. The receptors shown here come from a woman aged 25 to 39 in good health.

CDR3 loop: CATSREGAGANVLTF. DNA of the CDR3: TGTGCCACCAGCAGAGAAGGGGCTGGGGCCAACGTCCTGACTTTC. The chain uses TRBV15 and TRBJ2-6; TRBD1 might be the D (5 bases). Trimming took 0 bases from V and 2 from J, leaving 5 bases between them. Per the germline V gene, CDR1 is LNHNV and CDR2 is YYDKDF (reference sequence). The CDR3 sequence is 15 residues long.

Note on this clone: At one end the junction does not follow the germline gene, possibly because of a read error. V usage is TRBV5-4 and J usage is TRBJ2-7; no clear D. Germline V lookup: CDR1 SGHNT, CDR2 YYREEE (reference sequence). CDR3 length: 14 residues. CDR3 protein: CAGSLEYMGREQYF. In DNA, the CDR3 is TGTGCCGGCAGCTTGGAATATATGGGCCGCGAGCAGTACTTC.

In DNA form, the CDR3 reads TGTGCCAGCAGTTACTCAGACAGGTTGGAAAAACTGTTTTTT. Amino acids: CASSYSDRLEKLFF. V gene TRBV6-7 combines with J gene TRBJ1-4, with a tentative D call TRBD1 (6 bases). TRBV6-7 is marked as an open reading frame, function uncertain. The germline V and J ends were trimmed by 0 bases and 8 bases, with 10 bases remaining between them. This CDR3 contains 14 residues.

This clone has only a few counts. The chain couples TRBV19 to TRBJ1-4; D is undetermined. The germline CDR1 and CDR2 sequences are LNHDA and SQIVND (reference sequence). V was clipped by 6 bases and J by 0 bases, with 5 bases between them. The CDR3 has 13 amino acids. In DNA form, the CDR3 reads TGTGCCAGTAGGTATGCAACTAATGAAAAACTGTTTTTT. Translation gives CASRYATNEKLFF.